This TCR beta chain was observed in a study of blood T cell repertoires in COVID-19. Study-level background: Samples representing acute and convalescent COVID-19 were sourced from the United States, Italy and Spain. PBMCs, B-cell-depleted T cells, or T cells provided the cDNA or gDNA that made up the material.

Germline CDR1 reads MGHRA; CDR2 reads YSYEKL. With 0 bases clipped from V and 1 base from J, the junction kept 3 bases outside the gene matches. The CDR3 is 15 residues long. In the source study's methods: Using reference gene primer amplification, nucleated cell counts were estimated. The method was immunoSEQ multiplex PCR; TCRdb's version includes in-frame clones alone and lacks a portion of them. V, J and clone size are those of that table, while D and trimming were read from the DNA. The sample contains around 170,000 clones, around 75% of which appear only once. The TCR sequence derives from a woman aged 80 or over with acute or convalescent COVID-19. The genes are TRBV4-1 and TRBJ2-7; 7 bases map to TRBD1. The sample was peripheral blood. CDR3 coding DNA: TGCGCCAGCAGCCAAGAAGGGGGCCGGTCCTACGAGCAGTACTTC. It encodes CASSQEGGRSYEQYF.